This paragraph reports one TCR beta chain. The sample originates from a study of blood T cell repertoires in COVID-19. Looked up from germline, CDR1 is SGHTA and CDR2 is FQGNSA. The CDR3 consists of 11 residues. V was shortened by 4 bases and J by 8 bases, with 5 bases between the two germline ends. Measured with immunoSEQ multiplex PCR; TCRdb has only the in-frame clones, and not every one. This table has 55,000 to 75,000 clones, 87% appearing once. Sequenced sample: peripheral blood. This clonotype was sampled from a man in his fifties with active COVID-19. The rearrangement uses TRBV7-2 and TRBJ2-2; D may be TRBD1 (5 bases). Written as DNA, the CDR3 is TGTGCCAGCAGCTGGACAGGGGAGCTGTTTTTT. It yields the protein CASSWTGELFF. Complete variable domain (other parts from reference TRBV7-2 and TRBJ2-2): GAGVSQSPSNKVTEKGKDVELRCDPISGHTALYWYRQSLGQGLEFLIYFQGNSAPDKSGLPSDRFSAERTGGSVSTLTIQRTQQEDSAVYLCASSWTGELFFGEGSRLTVL.